This is a list of T cell receptor beta chains from one sample in a study of blood T cell repertoires in COVID-19. Using immunoSEQ multiplex PCR, the repertoire was profiled, and TCRdb retains in-frame clones only, with some absent. The data hold 120,000 to 150,000 clones, with around 82% observed a single time. Sequencing was done on a sample of PBMCs or T cells enriched from blood (not recorded which). The receptors come from a man in his forties or fifties in a cohort exposed to, infected with or recovered from COVID-19 (not recorded which). Both conserved end residues are part of each CDR3. Rows give clone size only sometimes, using once, few, many, or a class for an expanded clone.

clone_size j_call v_call cdr3_aa
. TRBJ1-2 TRBV5-1 CASSLAGDYGYTF
. TRBJ2-1 TRBV9 CASSVGPPYNEQFF
few TRBJ2-1 TRBV6-6 CASSRDKKPRTPHNEQFF
. TRBJ2-1 TRBV11-2 CASSLRVEHTGEQFF
. TRBJ1-2 TRBV5-4 CASSSVNYGYTF
. TRBJ2-7 TRBV27 CASSLRDRAYEQYF
. TRBJ1-3 TRBV5-6 CASSFLLSGRYGNTIYF
. TRBJ2-7 TRBV4-1 CASSQEGLRDEQYF
. TRBJ1-2 TRBV5-6 CASSLTPQGFYGYTF
. TRBJ2-2 TRBV13 CASSRGSNTGELFF
. TRBJ1-1 TRBV5-6 CASSSLRQGGTEAFF
. TRBJ1-1 TRBV7-9 CASSSHGGTEAFF
. TRBJ2-1 TRBV6-2/TRBV6-3 CASSYSQGLGNEQFF
. TRBJ1-1 TRBV7-9 CASSPRPGQHTEAFF
. TRBJ2-1 TRBV12-3/TRBV12-4 CASSSRNNNEQFF
. TRBJ2-7 TRBV10-3 CAISGPSGRDEQYF
. TRBJ2-7 TRBV28 CASSTTTTGGEQYF
. TRBJ2-1 TRBV9 CASSGLGRRSQNEQFF
. TRBJ2-5 TRBV9 CASSVQGVETQYF
. TRBJ1-6 TRBV21-1 CASSNGGGEWRESPLHF
. TRBJ1-3 TRBV5-4 CASSFNRESGNTIYF
few TRBJ1-2 TRBV19 CASSDRGYGYTF
. TRBJ2-7 TRBV4-1 CASSHGPSSYEQYF
once TRBJ1-6 TRBV7-9 CASSPTDNSPLHF
. TRBJ2-7 TRBV7-2 CASRGGREGFGEQYF
. TRBJ1-4 TRBV6-5 CASSSAGRTNEKLFF
. TRBJ1-5 TRBV24-1 CATSDNDSDQPQHF
. TRBJ1-5 TRBV30 CAWSETGNQPQHF
. TRBJ2-7 TRBV3-1/TRBV3-2 CASSQFFSGALYEQYF
. TRBJ2-1 TRBV5-4 CASSQTGFQAKFF
. TRBJ2-2 TRBV7-2 CASSSTTNTGELFF
. TRBJ1-2 TRBV14 CASSQVETSNYGYTF
. TRBJ1-2 TRBV6-5 CASSKRQGSGYGYTF
few TRBJ2-2 TRBV10-2 CASSRAGELFF
. TRBJ2-5 TRBV4-2 CASTLRGGLEETQYF
. TRBJ1-2 TRBV4-1 CASSQDSSGIGGYTF
. TRBJ1-4 TRBV5-6 CASSLGSGPGSEKLFF
. TRBJ1-2 TRBV19 CASIWRAESSNYGYTF
. TRBJ2-7 TRBV19 CASSIGGRYEQYF
. TRBJ1-3 TRBV14 CASSRLVSGNTIYF
. TRBJ2-1 TRBV5-1 CASGLTSGTYNEQFF
. TRBJ2-1 TRBV27 CASTGTNEQFF
few TRBJ1-2 TRBV6-5 CASGSYRGYGYTF
. TRBJ1-1 TRBV5-1 CASRIQTSSTEAFF
. TRBJ2-7 TRBV5-6 CASSLLRGPTPYEQYF
. TRBJ1-1 TRBV14 CASSQAAGNTEAFF
. TRBJ2-7 TRBV12-5 CASGSTGGFYEQYF
few TRBJ1-1 TRBV19 CASKAAMNTEAFF
. TRBJ1-2 TRBV18 CASSPTPPAPTANYGYTF
. TRBJ1-2 TRBV12-5 CASGQGLLFIGDYGYTF
. TRBJ1-5 TRBV28 CASSLAGGQPQHF
. TRBJ1-2 TRBV30 CAWSPATQGAGHGYTF